The present entry profiles one T cell receptor (beta chain) with its context. No antigen is known for it. Per-base qualities were not stored, and no clone one base away is much larger. This specimen comes from a study of blood T cell repertoires in COVID-19 (dated by TCRdb to 2020 to 2022). About the full investigation: Samples covering the acute and convalescent phases of COVID-19 were provided by collaborators in the United States, Italy and Spain. The sample metadata nearly always contained a de-identified subject ID, COVID-19 status, age in years and sex. The prospective study material was composed of cDNA or gDNA derived from T cells, B-cell-depleted T cells, or PBMCs. Samples came from the ongoing ImmuneRACE study (first 160 participants) plus 1,254 subjects from 6 global collaborators. Subjects who had been exposed to COVID-19, were actively infected with it, or had recovered from it provided the deeply sampled blood TCRbeta repertoires that made up the dataset. HLA class I and class II types, where available, came from metadata supplied by the sample provider rather than from assay-based typing. The repertoires were released in a freely available public database meant as a resource for research on the immune response to SARS-CoV-2.

The immunoSEQ Assay, a bias-controlled multiplex PCR, was used to amplify TCRbeta CDR3 regions from genomic DNA. Per the original workflow: The number of nucleated cells in each sample was estimated from the amplification of reference gene primers within the assay. To quantify the absolute abundance of each unique TCRbeta CDR3 rearrangement, sequence reads were collapsed and filtered. For each sample, productive Simpson clonality was calculated as the square root of Simpson's diversity index across productive rearrangements. Here the immuneACCESS table is served through TCRdb, limited to in-frame sequences with V and J called. Missing clones are a known gap in these copies; in checked studies unresolved V genes cover under half, and the rest lacks a known reason. V and J calls and clone size follow that table, whereas D and trimming were derived from the DNA. For this sample there are about 190,000 clones; 82% appear just once. Of the sample, approximately 7.8% is held by the ten largest clones.

Study-wide findings and limitations: The quantity of clinical and demographic metadata differed by source and by participant and was supplied without curation.

One collaborating source in Seattle enrolled patients during active infection and followed them longitudinally through the course of disease. The collaborating institutions used their own protocols to collect whole blood in K2EDTA tubes. For TCRbeta analysis, collaborator samples were shipped as frozen whole blood, as isolated PBMCs, or as DNA extracted from either sample type. This clonotype was obtained from a woman aged 60-75 years with COVID-19, enrolled during active disease. Sequences were obtained from peripheral blood.

The nucleotide sequence reads TGTGCCAGCAGTTTATATGGCCTCACGGGGTCACCCCTCCACTTT. Its translation reads: CASSLYGLTGSPLHF. The rearranged segments are TRBV27 and TRBJ1-6; the D gene is not confidently resolved. The CDR3 has 15 amino acids, counting the end cysteine and phenylalanine. The retained sequence is limited to the CDR3, 45 bases, with the frame set at the first base. V loses 1 base of germline sequence and J loses 10 bases, and the interval between the two ends is 14 bases. Sequences MNHEY (CDR1) and SMNVEV (CDR2) are obtained from the germline V gene (reference sequence).